Presented here are 26 T cell receptor beta chains from one specimen sequenced in a study of T-cell memory formation after mild COVID-19. TCRdb called the 5' RACE reads again in MiXCR, with one record for every CDR3 protein. The data contain 400,000 or so distinct CDR3 sequences, roughly 20% of them singletons. Sequences were obtained from PBMCs or a T cell subset sorted from them (not recorded which). The source of these receptors is an adult woman who had mild COVID-19 (a few samples of this study predate the infection). Cell type and time point are not known.

V and J are TRBV27 and TRBJ2-1, with D possibly being TRBD2 (6 bases). The CDR3 has 18 residues. Trimming stripped 3 bases from V and 0 bases from J, with 18 bases between. Germline CDR1 MNHEY, CDR2 SMNVEV (reference sequence). The CDR3 spells CASSLANSGSYSYNEQFF. CDR3 sequence (DNA): TGTGCCAGCAGTTTGGCGAATAGCGGATCTTACTCCTACAATGAGCAGTTCTTC.

This clonotype occurred once. The chain has TRBV29-1 and TRBJ2-3, with 10 bases matching TRBD2. The CDR3 has 18 residues. The trim removed 1 base at V and 2 bases at J, leaving 12 bases unmatched. Germline CDR1 SQVTM, CDR2 ANQGSEA. In nucleotides, the CDR3 is TGCAGCGTTGAAGTCCCCTATGGTAGCGGGAGGAACACAGATACGCAGTATTTT. Translation gives CSVEVPYGSGRNTDTQYF.

This clonotype came up a few times. V and J are TRBV15 and TRBJ2-5; the D is unclear. The CDR3 is 15 residues long. Trimming cost V 4 bases and J 0 bases, with 12 bases left between them. Germline V gene data show CDR1 as LNHNV and CDR2 as YYDKDF (reference sequence). The CDR3 sequence is CATSNWGTDQETQYF. The CDR3, as DNA: TGTGCCACCAGCAACTGGGGAACTGACCAAGAGACCCAGTACTTC.

The chain is built from TRBV5-4 and TRBJ2-1, with D tentatively TRBD2 (5 bases). V was cut by 4 bases and J by 1 base, with 15 bases left in between. The CDR3 runs 16 residues. CDR1 and CDR2 from the germline V gene are SGHNT and YYREEE (reference sequence). CDR3 amino acids: CASSPITSISYNEQFF. The CDR3, as DNA: TGTGCCAGCAGCCCAATCACTAGTATTTCCTACAATGAGCAGTTCTTC.

This clonotype showed up just a few times. The chain is built from TRBV29-1 and TRBJ2-7; D might be TRBD2 (6 bases). V lost 5 bases and J lost 4, with 12 bases in between. The length of the CDR3 is 12 residues. CDR1 is SQVTM and CDR2 is ANQGSEA in the germline V gene. Written as DNA, the CDR3 is TGCAGCGTTTCCAATGGACTATACGAGCAGTACTTC. Protein product: CSVSNGLYEQYF.

This chain links TRBV12-3 or TRBV12-4 with TRBJ2-1; D may correspond to TRBD1 or TRBD2 (5 bases each). The CDR3 totals 11 residues. Deletions cut 8 bases from V and 7 bases from J, with 9 bases between. The CDR3 DNA reads TGTGCCAGCGTGTGGGGGAATGAGCAGTTCTTC. Its protein is CASVWGNEQFF.

V is TRBV7-6 and J is TRBJ2-3, with 9 bases that match TRBD2. With V trimmed by 5 bases and J by 3 bases, 15 bases remained unmatched. In germline, CDR1 is SGHVS, CDR2 FNYEAQ. The CDR3 has 18 amino acids. For the CDR3, the DNA is TGTGCCAGCAGCACAATAGCCGGGCGGGAGGGAATGACAGATACGCAGTATTTT. Protein sequence: CASSTIAGREGMTDTQYF. Full variable domain (rest looked up from reference TRBV7-6 and TRBJ2-3): GAGVSQSPRYKVTKRGQDVALRCDPISGHVSLYWYRQALGQGPEFLTYFNYEAQQDKSGLPNDRFSAERPEGSISTLTIQRTEQRDSAMYRCASSTIAGREGMTDTQYFGPGTRLTVL.

The CDR3, as DNA: TGTGCCAGCAGCTGGGAGCTGAACACTGAAGCTTTCTTT. This translates into CASSWELNTEAFF. The V and J genes are TRBV7-8 and TRBJ1-1; the D is unclear. Germline V CDR1 and CDR2: SGHVS, FQNEAQ. The V end was cut by 4 bases, the J end by 0 bases, with 6 bases between. The CDR3 is made up of 13 amino acids.

In this sample, this clonotype turned up a few times. This rearrangement joins TRBV4-3 to TRBJ2-7, with D perhaps matching TRBD1 (6 bases). The CDR3 covers 16 residues. Germline V gene sequence: CDR1 LGHNA, CDR2 YSLEER. Trimming left V 0 bases short and J 5 bases short, with 17 bases between. CDR3 bases: TGCGCCAGCAGCCAAGATTGCGACAGGCCCGACCACGAGCAGTACTTC. The encoded protein is CASSQDCDRPDHEQYF.

This chain uses TRBV4-3 with TRBJ2-3, with D uncertain. This CDR3 spans 17 amino acids. Trimming removed 2 bases from V and 1 base from J, with 16 bases in between. CDR1 and CDR2 from the germline V gene are LGHNA and YSLEER. The CDR3 loop is CASSQSHPSVGTDTQYF. CDR3 DNA sequence: TGCGCCAGCAGCCAATCCCACCCGTCGGTAGGCACAGATACGCAGTATTTT.

This clonotype was found a few times. J is TRBJ1-2 and V is TRBV25-1, with 11 positions matching TRBD1. Per the germline V gene, CDR1 is MGHDK and CDR2 is SYGVNS. The CDR3 runs to 17 residues. V dropped 0 bases and J dropped 6; count of bases not matched to a gene: 9. The chain's CDR3 is CASSEYGTGGDLNGYTF. In DNA form, the CDR3 reads TGTGCCAGCAGTGAATATGGGACAGGGGGGGACCTAAATGGCTACACCTTC.

Ten or more counts support this clonotype. V and J are TRBV20-1 and TRBJ2-5, with 9 bases fitting TRBD2. Germline V gene data show CDR1 as DFQATT and CDR2 as SNEGSKA (reference sequence). V shed 3 bases and J 8 bases; nucleotides not matched to a gene: 10. The CDR3 runs to 14 residues. The CDR3 DNA follows: TGCAGTGCTAGCCCGGGACTAGCTGTGGGAACCCAGTACTTC. Its translation is CSASPGLAVGTQYF.

The gene calls are TRBV12-3 or TRBV12-4 and TRBJ1-2; D is unresolved. The CDR3 has 15 amino acids. V shed 7 bases and J shed 4 bases, with 19 bases lying between them. CDR3 residues: CASTRDRGKGYGYTF. The DNA for the CDR3 is TGTGCCAGCACCCGGGATCGAGGGAAAGGCTATGGCTACACCTTC.

This clonotype was counted between two and nine times. The V gene is TRBV7-9, the J gene TRBJ2-7, with D possibly being TRBD1 or TRBD2 (5 bases each). Trimming took 5 bases from V and 1 from J, leaving 12 bases between them. The CDR3 has 14 amino acids. Germline assignment: CDR1 SEHNR and CDR2 FQNEAQ (reference sequence). The CDR3 spells CASSARGRSYEQYF. The CDR3 DNA reads as TGTGCCAGCAGCGCCCGGGGACGGTCCTACGAGCAGTACTTC.

This clonotype appeared a few times. CDR3 residues: CASSLKQGDTEAFF. The CDR3 region has the DNA TGTGCCAGCAGCTTAAAACAGGGGGACACTGAAGCTTTCTTT. The rearrangement joins TRBV7-9 to TRBJ1-1, with TRBD1 matching 8 bases. CDR1 and CDR2 from the germline V gene are SEHNR and FQNEAQ (reference sequence). The CDR3 loop spans 14 amino acids. After removal of 2 bases from V and 3 bases from J, the junction contained 2 bases not matched to a gene.

This clonotype was counted a few times. The rearrangement joins TRBV2 to TRBJ2-5; the D gene could be TRBD1 or TRBD2 (5 bases each). The CDR3 has 13 residues. Germline-derived CDR1 and CDR2 are SNHLY and FYNNEI. V dropped 8 bases and J dropped 0 bases, with 10 bases sitting between them. The CDR3 protein is CASGGYYQETQYF. The CDR3 nucleotides are TGTGCCAGCGGGGGTTATTACCAAGAGACCCAGTACTTC.

There are a few counts of this clonotype. The CDR3 region has the DNA TGTGCCAGCAGTCCCCCCAACCGGAATTCACCCCTCCACTTT. Protein product: CASSPPNRNSPLHF. The rearrangement links TRBV12-3 or TRBV12-4 to TRBJ1-6; D not resolved. The V end lost 5 bases, the J end lost 7 bases, and 12 bases lay between the germline ends. The CDR3 length is 14 residues.

V usage is TRBV5-1 and J usage is TRBJ1-3; 7 positions match TRBD1. V lost 2 bases and J lost 0; bases outside the gene matches: 2. This CDR3 has 15 amino acids. Germline CDR1 SGHRS, CDR2 YFSETQ. CDR3 sequence: CASSFGQVSGNTIYF. The DNA for the CDR3 is TGCGCCAGCAGCTTCGGACAGGTCTCTGGAAACACCATATATTTT.

The sample holds a few counts of this clonotype. This sequence joins TRBV12-3 or TRBV12-4 and TRBJ1-1; D perhaps matches TRBD1 (5 bases). CDR3 length: 13 residues. The CDR3 loop is CCTGRGENTEAFF. The CDR3, as DNA: TGTTGTACTGGGAGGGGCGAGAACACTGAAGCTTTCTTT.

This clonotype has more than one count but fewer than ten. This chain joins TRBV7-3 and TRBJ2-3, with 8 bases fitting TRBD2. J lost 4 bases, V lost 5 bases, and 5 bases had no gene match. Per the germline V gene, CDR1 is SGHTA and CDR2 is FQGTGA. This CDR3 spans 14 amino acids. The CDR3: CASSPSGGADTQYF. DNA for the CDR3: TGTGCCAGCAGCCCCAGCGGGGGCGCAGATACGCAGTATTTT. Drawing the rest from reference TRBV7-3 and TRBJ2-3, the complete variable domain is GAGVSQTPSNKVTEKGKYVELRCDPISGHTALYWYRQSLGQGPEFLIYFQGTGAADDSGLPNDRFFAVRPEGSVSTLKIQRTERGDSAVYLCASSPSGGADTQYFGPGTRLTVL.

The V and J genes are TRBV27 and TRBJ2-3, with D tentatively TRBD2 (6 bases). Trimming cost V 6 bases and J 1 base, with 14 bases left between them. Germline CDR1 reads MNHEY; CDR2 reads SMNVEV (reference sequence). The CDR3 spans 15 residues. CDR3 nucleotide sequence: TGTGCCAGCAGATCACCGGGACTGGGCACAGATACGCAGTATTTT. As protein: CASRSPGLGTDTQYF.

V gene TRBV24-1 combines with J gene TRBJ2-3; D may correspond to TRBD1 or TRBD2 (5 bases each). There are 13 residues in the CDR3. V gave up 9 bases and J gave up 0 bases, with 9 bases separating them. Germline-derived CDR1 and CDR2 are KGHDR and SFDVKD. Here the CDR3 reads CATVRDSTDTQYF. The CDR3 coding sequence is TGTGCCACCGTCCGGGACAGCACAGATACGCAGTATTTT.

This clonotype has only a few counts. V usage is TRBV7-9 and J usage is TRBJ1-1, with D maybe TRBD1 (5 bases). Trimming left V 3 bases short and J 7 bases short, with 18 bases between. Germline V gene lookup returns CDR1 SEHNR and CDR2 FQNEAQ (reference sequence). This CDR3 region has 15 residues. The CDR3 DNA reads TGTGCCAGCAGCTTGGGGGATGAAGGGTGGCATGAAGCTTTCTTT. Its translation is CASSLGDEGWHEAFF.

This clonotype was found a few times. The chain employs TRBV4-1 and TRBJ2-1, with D perhaps TRBD2 (5 bases). Trimming left V 0 bases short and J 9 bases short, with 18 bases between. The V gene's germline CDR1 is MGHRA and CDR2 YSYEKL. This CDR3 comprises 16 residues. The CDR3 loop reads CASSQEPGNLAAEQFF. As DNA, the CDR3 is TGCGCCAGCAGCCAAGAACCCGGGAATCTGGCGGCTGAGCAGTTCTTC.

The chain recombines TRBV29-1 with TRBJ2-1; no clear D gene. Germline-derived CDR1 and CDR2 are SQVTM and ANQGSEA. CDR3 length: 15 amino acids. V was trimmed by 2 bases and J by 0 bases, leaving 11 bases between them. The CDR3 sequence: CSVETASLSYNEQFF. The CDR3 DNA follows: TGCAGCGTTGAAACAGCTTCCCTCTCCTACAATGAGCAGTTCTTC.

This clonotype was picked up a small number of times. The J gene is TRBJ1-5, the V gene TRBV7-8, with D tentatively TRBD1 (5 bases). The V gene's germline CDR1 is SGHVS and CDR2 FQNEAQ. Trimming removed 5 bases from V and 1 base from J, with 12 bases in between. There are 15 residues in the CDR3. The CDR3 nucleotides are TGTGCCAGCAGCCCCAAGGGGCAGAGCAATCAGCCCCAGCATTTT. Its protein is CASSPKGQSNQPQHF. The full variable domain, rest sourced from reference TRBV7-8 and TRBJ1-5, is GAGVSQSPRYKVAKRGQDVALRCDPISGHVSLFWYQQALGQGPEFLTYFQNEAQLDKSGLPSDRFFAERPEGSVSTLKIQRTQQEDSAVYLCASSPKGQSNQPQHFGDGTRLSIL.